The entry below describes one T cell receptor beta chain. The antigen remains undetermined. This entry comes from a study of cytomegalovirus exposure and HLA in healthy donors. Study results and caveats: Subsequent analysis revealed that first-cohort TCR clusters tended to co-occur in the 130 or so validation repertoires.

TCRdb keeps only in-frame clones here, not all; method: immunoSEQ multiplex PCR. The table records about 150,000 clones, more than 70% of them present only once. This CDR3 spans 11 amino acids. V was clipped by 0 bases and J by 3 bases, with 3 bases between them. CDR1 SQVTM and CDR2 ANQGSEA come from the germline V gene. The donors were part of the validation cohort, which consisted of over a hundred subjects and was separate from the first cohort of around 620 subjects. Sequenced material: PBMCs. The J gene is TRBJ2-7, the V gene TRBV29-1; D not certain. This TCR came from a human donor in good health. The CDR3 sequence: CSVEDSYEQYF. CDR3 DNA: TGCAGCGTTGAAGACAGCTACGAGCAGTACTTC.